The 14 T cell receptor beta chains reported below all come from one sample, sequenced in a study of metastatic and nonmetastatic thyroid tumors (dated by TCRdb to the early 2020s). The method behind the library was PCR. Sequencing relied on an Illumina HiSeq 4000. Using fastp at Q25 and MiXCR, TCRdb reprocessed the public reads and kept productive beta chains. The sample table records some 86,000 clones; 12% of these occur just once. The top ten constitute approximately 8.8% of the sample. No patient had received any treatment before thyroid surgery. Input material: tumor tissue. The receptor source for this set is a female donor with papillary thyroid cancer or a benign thyroid nodule (not recorded which). Some clones in this sample may be carry-over from other donors' samples.

This clone was seen at least ten times. This sequence joins TRBV20-1 and TRBJ2-7; D assignment may be TRBD1 or TRBD2 (5 bases each). V shed 3 bases and J shed 1 base, with 10 bases lying between them. This CDR3 contains 13 residues. Germline assignment: CDR1 DFQATT and CDR2 SNEGSKA (reference sequence). CDR3 DNA sequence: TGCAGTGCTAGCCGGGACGGTTCCTACGAGCAGTACTTC. The encoded protein is CSASRDGSYEQYF.

The table lists this clone with many counts. The genes are TRBV6-2 or TRBV6-3 and TRBJ2-1; D perhaps matches TRBD2 (5 bases). Trimming removed 7 bases from V and 1 base from J, with 17 bases in between. The CDR3 has 16 residues. Germline V CDR1 and CDR2: MNHEY, SVGEGT. DNA of the CDR3: TGTGCCAGCAACCCACCGCGGGCTGATTCCTACAATGAGCAGTTCTTC. Encoded protein: CASNPPRADSYNEQFF.

The V gene is TRBV20-1, the J gene TRBJ1-6; 7 bases agree with TRBD1. The CDR3 consists of 14 residues. Looked up from germline, CDR1 is DFQATT and CDR2 is SNEGSKA (reference sequence). After removal of 3 bases from V and 9 bases from J, the junction contained 8 bases not matched to a gene. CDR3 nucleotides: TGCAGTGCTAGTTCAGGACAGGATTCTTCACCCCTCCACTTT. Translation gives CSASSGQDSSPLHF.

This clone was observed a few times. A much bigger clone sits one base away, suggesting this may be a read error. V is TRBV12-3 or TRBV12-4 and J is TRBJ1-5, with D unclear. The CDR3 sequence is 15 residues long. CDR3 nucleotides: TGTGCCAGCAGGGGAGTGGGAGATAGCGATCAGCCCCAGCATTTT. Translated, it gives CASRGVGDSDQPQHF.

This clone was seen a few times. The CDR3 is CASIALAHYNEQFF. CDR3 nucleotide sequence: TGTGCCAGCATTGCGCTAGCGCACTACAATGAGCAGTTCTTC. This sequence joins TRBV2 and TRBJ2-1; perhaps TRBD2 as D (6 bases). This CDR3 contains 14 residues. Trimming shortened V by 7 bases and J by 3 bases, and 13 bases separated the two germline ends. The V gene's germline CDR1 is SNHLY and CDR2 FYNNEI.

This clone was seen ten or more times. The gene calls are TRBV27 and TRBJ2-7, with a weak D call TRBD1 (6 bases). The CDR3 consists of 14 residues. Between the trimmed V and J ends, which lost 3 bases and 3 bases, there was a span of 12 bases. Germline V lookup: CDR1 MNHEY, CDR2 SMNVEV (reference sequence). CDR3 bases: TGTGCCAGCAGTTTGGGTAACAGGGTCTACGAGCAGTACTTC. Translating it yields CASSLGNRVYEQYF.

As to this clone: A much more abundant neighbour one base away suggests this may be a read error. The V and J genes are TRBV6-6 and TRBJ2-3, with a weak D call TRBD2 (7 bases). This CDR3 is 15 amino acids long. The V end was cut by 0 bases, the J end by 6 bases, with 13 bases between. Germline V lookup: CDR1 MNHNY, CDR2 SVGAGI (reference sequence). Here the CDR3 DNA reads TGTGCCAGCAGTTACTCTGGGAGGGGGTGGGATACGCAGTATTTT. Its protein is CASSYSGRGWDTQYF.

This clone was seen repeatedly, ten times or more. A read error may explain this, as a much larger clone is one base away. The conserved final phenylalanine or tryptophan is absent from the CDR3, which likely points to a read error. The J gene is TRBJ2-2, the V gene TRBV6-1; D is ambiguous. The length of the CDR3 is 12 residues. CDR1 is MNHNS and CDR2 is SASEGT in the germline V gene. V lost 11 bases, J lost 0 bases, and 7 bases lay in between. The CDR3 reads CAVGTNTGELFL. The DNA of the CDR3 is TGTGCCGTTGGGACGAACACCGGGGAGCTGTTTCTT.

As regards this clone: This could be a read error, since a much larger clone is one nucleotide away. The chain carries TRBV20-1 and TRBJ2-4; TRBD2 is a possible D gene (5 bases). CDR1 and CDR2 from the germline V gene are DFQATT and SNEGSKA (reference sequence). The CDR3 has 14 amino acids. The V end was cut by 3 bases, the J end by 6 bases, with 15 bases between. The chain's CDR3 is CSASLLEGLNIQYF. The DNA for the CDR3 is TGCAGTGCTAGCCTACTAGAGGGTTTAAACATTCAGTACTTC.

This clone has at least ten counts. The CDR3 is CASSKNAGTGTMNTEAFF. The CDR3 DNA sequence: TGTGCCAGCAGTAAAAATGCCGGGACAGGAACCATGAACACTGAAGCTTTCTTT. The rearrangement joins TRBV2 to TRBJ1-1; TRBD1 matches 8 bases. Germline trimming cut 5 bases from V and 0 bases from J; bases unmatched to any gene: 14. There are 18 residues in the CDR3. The germline gives CDR1 SNHLY, CDR2 FYNNEI.

Ten or more counts support this clone. The DNA of the CDR3 is TGTGCCAGCAGTCCTGTCTTTACAGGCCCCTATGGCTACACCTTC. It codes for CASSPVFTGPYGYTF. J is TRBJ1-2 and V is TRBV6-2 or TRBV6-3; a weak D match, TRBD1 (5 bases). The CDR3 sequence is 15 residues long. Trimming removed 5 bases at V and 4 bases at J, with 17 bases between. From germline, CDR1 is MNHEY and CDR2 SVGEGT.

Concerning this clone: Sequence at one end of the junction differs from germline and may be a read error. This chain links TRBV5-4 with TRBJ2-2, with 9 bases that match TRBD2. Germline lookup yields CDR1 SGHNT and CDR2 YYREEE (reference sequence). The CDR3 spans 15 residues. The CDR3 spells CASGRSGRNTAELFF. CDR3 nucleotides: TGTGCCAGCGGTCGGAGCGGGAGGAACACCGCGGAGCTGTTTTTT. The full variable domain, its missing parts supplied by reference TRBV5-4 and TRBJ2-2, is ETGVTQSPTHLIKTRGQQVTLRCSSQSGHNTVSWYQQALGQGPQFIFQYYREEENGRGNFPPRFSGLQFPNYSSELNVNALELDDSALYLCASGRSGRNTAELFFGEGSRLTVL.

This clone was observed a handful of times. A much larger clone sits a single nucleotide away, making a read error possible. The genes are TRBV18 and TRBJ2-3; 10 nucleotides agree with TRBD2. Germline CDR1 reads KGHSH; CDR2 reads LQKENI. The CDR3 is 14 amino acids. The CDR3 loop reads CASLPAGGADTQYF. The CDR3 DNA reads TGTGCCAGCTTACCAGCGGGAGGGGCAGATACGCAGTATTTT.

In this sample, this clone turned up many times. The V call is TRBV6-4, the J call TRBJ2-3, with 7 bases fitting TRBD2. Germline V gives CDR1 MRHNA, CDR2 SNTAGT. With 7 bases clipped from V and 1 base from J, the junction kept 8 bases outside the gene matches. CDR3 length: 15 amino acids. CDR3 protein: CASIGGGRCTDTQYF. CDR3 DNA sequence: TGTGCCAGCATCGGCGGGGGTCGCTGCACAGATACGCAGTATTTT.